This TCR beta chain was observed in a study of blood T cells in healthy people across ages. Overall study findings and caveats: Observed TCR beta diversity showed a strong correlation with the percentage of naive T cells as measured by flow cytometry. More naive CD4+ cells and higher diversity marked long-lived donors relative to aged donors. Expanded clonotype changes were possibly confounded by unknown donor CMV status. Older age went with lower TCR beta diversity per million T cells, in a roughly linear way.

A few counts support this clonotype. As yet, its antigen is unknown. Trimming removed 3 bases from V and 5 bases from J; junction bases left unmatched: 8. Germline V gives CDR1 DFQATT, CDR2 SNEGSKA (reference sequence). The CDR3 is 14 amino acids. A second PCR of about 7 to 12 cycles used a sample-barcoded 5' primer and a J-beta primer mix. TCRdb fed the 5' RACE reads into MiXCR, producing one record per CDR3 protein. The sample holds more than 1.4 million distinct CDR3 sequences, about 40% seen once. The V gene is TRBV20-1, the J gene TRBJ2-7; 9 nucleotides agree with TRBD2. This receptor was obtained from a woman aged 18-29 years in good health. Material for sequencing was blood. CDR3 protein: CSARTSGPRDEQYF. The CDR3 DNA sequence: TGCAGTGCTAGGACTAGCGGCCCTAGGGACGAGCAGTACTTC.